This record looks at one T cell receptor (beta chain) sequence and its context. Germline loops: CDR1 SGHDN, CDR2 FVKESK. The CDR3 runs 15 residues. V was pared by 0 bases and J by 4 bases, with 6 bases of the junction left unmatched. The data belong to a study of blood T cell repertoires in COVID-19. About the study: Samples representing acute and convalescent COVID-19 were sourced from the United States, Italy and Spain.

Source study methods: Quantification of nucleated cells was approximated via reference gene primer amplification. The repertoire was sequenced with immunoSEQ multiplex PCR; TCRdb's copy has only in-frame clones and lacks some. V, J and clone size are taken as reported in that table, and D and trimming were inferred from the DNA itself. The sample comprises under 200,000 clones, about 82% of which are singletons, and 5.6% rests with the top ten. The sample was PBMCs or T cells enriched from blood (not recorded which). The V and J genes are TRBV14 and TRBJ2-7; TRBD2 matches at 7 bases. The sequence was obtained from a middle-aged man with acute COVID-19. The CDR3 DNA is TGTGCCAGCAGCCAAGAGGCCGGACTAGATTACGAGCAGTACTTC. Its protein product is CASSQEAGLDYEQYF.